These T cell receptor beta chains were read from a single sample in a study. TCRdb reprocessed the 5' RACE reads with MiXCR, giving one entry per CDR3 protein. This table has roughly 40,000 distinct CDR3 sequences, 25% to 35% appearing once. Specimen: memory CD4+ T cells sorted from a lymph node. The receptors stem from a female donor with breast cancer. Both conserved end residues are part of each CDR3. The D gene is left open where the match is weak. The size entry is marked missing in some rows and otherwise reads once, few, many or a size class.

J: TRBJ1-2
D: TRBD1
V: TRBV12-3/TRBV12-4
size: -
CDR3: CASSRGWGQGDYGYTF
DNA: TGTGCCAGCAGTCGGGGTTGGGGACAGGGGGACTATGGCTACACCTTC

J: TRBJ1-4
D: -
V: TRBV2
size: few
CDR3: CASMIEKLFF
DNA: TGTGCCAGCATGATCGAAAAACTGTTTTTT

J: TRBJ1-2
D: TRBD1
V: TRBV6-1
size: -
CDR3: CASRGIRDRLYGYTF
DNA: TGTGCCAGCAGGGGGATCCGGGACAGGCTGTATGGCTACACCTTC

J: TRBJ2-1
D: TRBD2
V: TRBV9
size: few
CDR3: CASSVSGGYYNEQFF
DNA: TGTGCCAGCAGCGTGAGCGGGGGGTACTACAATGAGCAGTTCTTC

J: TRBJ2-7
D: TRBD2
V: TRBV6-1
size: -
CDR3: CASRASGAPSYF
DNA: TGTGCCAGCAGGGCTAGCGGGGCCCCATCGTACTTC

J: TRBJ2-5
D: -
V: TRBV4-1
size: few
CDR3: CASSQTKGETQYF
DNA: TGCGCCAGCAGCCAAACAAAAGGGGAGACCCAGTACTTC

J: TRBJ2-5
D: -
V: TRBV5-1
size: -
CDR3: CASSLGGKETQYF
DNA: TGCGCCAGCAGCTTGGGGGGGAAAGAGACCCAGTACTTC

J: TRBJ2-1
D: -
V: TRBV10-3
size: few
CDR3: CAIGTGEQFF
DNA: TGTGCCATCGGGACTGGTGAGCAGTTCTTC

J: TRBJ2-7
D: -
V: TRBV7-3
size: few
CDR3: CASSYRLDYEQYF
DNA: TGTGCCAGCAGCTACAGGCTGGACTACGAGCAGTACTTC

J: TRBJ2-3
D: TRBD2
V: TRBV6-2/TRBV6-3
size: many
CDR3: CASSYPLAGTSTDTQYF
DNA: TGTGCCAGCAGTTACCCGCTAGCGGGAACTAGCACAGATACGCAGTATTTT

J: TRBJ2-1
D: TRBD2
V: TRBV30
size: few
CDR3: CAWTTSGSTYNEQFF
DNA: TGTGCCTGGACGACTAGCGGGAGCACCTACAATGAGCAGTTCTTC

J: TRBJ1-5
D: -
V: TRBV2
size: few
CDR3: CASSEFRDNQPQHF
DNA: TGTGCCAGCAGTGAGTTCCGGGATAATCAGCCCCAGCATTTT

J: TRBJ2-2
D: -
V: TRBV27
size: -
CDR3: CASSTNTGELFF
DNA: TGTGCCAGCTCCACGAACACCGGGGAGCTGTTTTTT

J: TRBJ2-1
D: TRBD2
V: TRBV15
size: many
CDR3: CATSRDPGLAGGEQFF
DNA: TGTGCCACCAGCAGAGATCCAGGACTAGCGGGAGGTGAGCAGTTCTTC

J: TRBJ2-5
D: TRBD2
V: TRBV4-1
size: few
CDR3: CASSQVLASGNQETQYF
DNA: TGCGCCAGCAGCCAAGTTTTGGCTAGCGGGAACCAAGAGACCCAGTACTTC

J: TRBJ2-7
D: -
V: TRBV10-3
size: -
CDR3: CAISGGQAYEQDF
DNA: TGTGCCATCAGTGGGGGACAAGCCTACGAGCAGGACTTC

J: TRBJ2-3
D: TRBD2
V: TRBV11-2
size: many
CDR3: CASSLTSGKQYF
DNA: TGTGCCAGCAGCTTGACTAGCGGGAAGCAGTATTTT

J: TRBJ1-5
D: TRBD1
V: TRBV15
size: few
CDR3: CATSRDSGGANQPQHF
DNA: TGTGCCACCAGCAGAGATTCAGGGGGGGCTAATCAGCCCCAGCATTTT

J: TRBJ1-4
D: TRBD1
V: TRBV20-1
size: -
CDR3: CSAREVGTGGELFF
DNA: TGCAGTGCACGCGAGGTTGGGACAGGCGGAGAACTGTTTTTT

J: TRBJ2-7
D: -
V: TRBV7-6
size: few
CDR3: CASSLAAGYEQYF
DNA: TGTGCCAGCAGCTTAGCGGCGGGGTACGAGCAGTACTTC

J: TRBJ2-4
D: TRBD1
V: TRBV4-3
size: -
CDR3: CASSQLGTGGNIQYF
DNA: TGCGCCAGCAGCCAACTCGGGACAGGAGGAAACATTCAGTACTTC

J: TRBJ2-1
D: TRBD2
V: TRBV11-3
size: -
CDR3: CASSLGLAGVSEQFF
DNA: TGTGCCAGCAGCCTGGGACTAGCGGGAGTTAGTGAGCAGTTCTTC

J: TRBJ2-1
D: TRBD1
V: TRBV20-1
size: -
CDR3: CSAASGQVVSNEQFF
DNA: TGCAGTGCCGCATCGGGACAGGTGGTTTCTAATGAGCAGTTCTTC

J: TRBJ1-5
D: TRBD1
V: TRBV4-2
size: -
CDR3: CASSQAPGTVTGATNQPQHF
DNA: TGCGCCAGCAGCCAGGCCCCCGGGACAGTGACAGGGGCTACCAATCAGCCCCAGCATTTT

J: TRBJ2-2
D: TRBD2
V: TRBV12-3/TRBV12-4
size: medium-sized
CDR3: CASSLLAGAGELFF
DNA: TGTGCCAGCAGTTTGCTAGCGGGAGCCGGGGAGCTGTTTTTT

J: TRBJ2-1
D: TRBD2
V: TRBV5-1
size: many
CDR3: CASSLRLAGDNEQFF
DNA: TGCGCCAGCAGCTTGAGACTAGCGGGGGACAATGAGCAGTTCTTC

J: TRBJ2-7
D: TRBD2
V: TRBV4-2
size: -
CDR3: CASSPRTSGNYEQYF
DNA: TGTGCCAGCAGCCCCCGGACTAGCGGAAACTACGAGCAGTACTTC

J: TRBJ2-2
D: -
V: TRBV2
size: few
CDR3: CASVALQNTGELFF
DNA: TGTGCCAGCGTGGCCTTACAAAACACCGGGGAGCTGTTTTTT

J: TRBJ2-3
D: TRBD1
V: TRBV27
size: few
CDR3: CASSSSGGWPTDTQYF
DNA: TGTGCCAGCAGTTCCTCAGGGGGCTGGCCCACAGATACGCAGTATTTT

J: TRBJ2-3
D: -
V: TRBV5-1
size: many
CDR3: CARDTDTQYF
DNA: TGCGCCAGAGACACAGATACGCAGTATTTT

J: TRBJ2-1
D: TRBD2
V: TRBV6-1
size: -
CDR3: CASRRLARNNEQFF
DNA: TGTGCCAGCAGACGACTAGCGCGCAACAATGAGCAGTTCTTC

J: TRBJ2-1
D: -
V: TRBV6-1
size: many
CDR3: CASSGEKGRAEDEQFF
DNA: TGTGCCAGCAGTGGTGAAAAGGGACGCGCTGAGGATGAGCAGTTCTTC

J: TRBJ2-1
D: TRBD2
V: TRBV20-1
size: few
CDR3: CSADSAGDPHDEQFF
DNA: TGCAGTGCTGACTCGGCGGGAGATCCACACGATGAGCAGTTCTTC

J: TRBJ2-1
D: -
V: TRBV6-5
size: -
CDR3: CASTDPLASYNEQFF
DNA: TGTGCCAGCACCGACCCGCTAGCGTCGTACAATGAGCAGTTCTTC

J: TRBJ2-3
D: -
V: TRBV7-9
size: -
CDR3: CASSLSSVRGTDTQYF
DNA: TGTGCCAGCAGCCTTTCGTCGGTAAGGGGTACAGATACGCAGTATTTT

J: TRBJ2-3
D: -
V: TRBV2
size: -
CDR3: CASVRSTDTQYF
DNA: TGTGCCAGCGTCCGGAGCACAGATACGCAGTATTTT

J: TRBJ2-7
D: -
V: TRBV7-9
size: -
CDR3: CASSLYRVENEQYF
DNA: TGTGCCAGCAGCTTATACAGGGTCGAGAACGAGCAGTACTTC

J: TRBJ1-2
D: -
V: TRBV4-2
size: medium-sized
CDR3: CASSQEGGTLVYGYTF
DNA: TGTGCCAGCAGCCAAGAGGGTGGGACGCTCGTTTATGGCTACACCTTC

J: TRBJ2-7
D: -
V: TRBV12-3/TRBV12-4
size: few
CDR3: CASSLGHGYEQYF
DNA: TGTGCCAGCAGTTTAGGTCATGGGTACGAGCAGTACTTC

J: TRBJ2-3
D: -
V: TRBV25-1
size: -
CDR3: CASRKAGQDTDTQYF
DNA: TGTGCCAGCAGAAAGGCGGGGCAGGACACAGATACGCAGTATTTT

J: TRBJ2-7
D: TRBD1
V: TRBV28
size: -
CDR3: CASSSLWDSSSYEQYF
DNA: TGTGCCAGCAGTTCGTTATGGGACAGTTCTTCCTACGAGCAGTACTTC

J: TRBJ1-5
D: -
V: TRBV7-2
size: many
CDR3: CASSLMISSNQPQHF
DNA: TGTGCCAGCAGCTTGATGATATCTAGCAATCAGCCCCAGCATTTT

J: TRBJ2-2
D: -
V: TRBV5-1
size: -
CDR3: CASSSLQPTGELFF
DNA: TGCGCCAGCAGCTCTCTACAACCCACCGGGGAGCTGTTTTTT

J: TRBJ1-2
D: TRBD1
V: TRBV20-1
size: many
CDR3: CSAKTGFSKGYTF
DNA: TGCAGTGCAAAGACAGGGTTTTCCAAGGGCTACACCTTC

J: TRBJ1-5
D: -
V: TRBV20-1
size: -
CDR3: CSAREGEQPQHF
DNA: TGCAGTGCTAGAGAAGGGGAACAGCCCCAGCATTTT

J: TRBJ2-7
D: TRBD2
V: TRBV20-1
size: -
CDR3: CSTNHGLAGGNEQYF
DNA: TGCAGTACAAACCACGGACTAGCGGGAGGGAACGAGCAGTACTTC

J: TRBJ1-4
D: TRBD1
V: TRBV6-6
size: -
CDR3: CASSPLPGQRRNNEKLFF
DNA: TGTGCCAGCAGTCCGCTCCCGGGACAGCGACGGAATAATGAAAAACTGTTTTTT

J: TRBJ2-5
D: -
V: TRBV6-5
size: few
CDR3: CASSSGRTQETQYF
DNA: TGTGCCAGCAGTTCGGGACGGACCCAAGAGACCCAGTACTTC

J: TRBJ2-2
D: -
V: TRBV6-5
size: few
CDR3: CASSYEQGTPNTGELFF
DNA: TGTGCCAGCAGTTACGAACAGGGGACTCCGAACACCGGGGAGCTGTTTTTT

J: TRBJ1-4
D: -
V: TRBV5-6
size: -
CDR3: CASSPNGVGNEKLFF
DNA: TGTGCCAGCAGCCCGAACGGGGTTGGGAATGAAAAACTGTTTTTT

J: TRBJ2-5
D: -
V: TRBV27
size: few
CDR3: CASSLETQYF
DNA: TGTGCCAGCAGTTTAGAGACCCAGTACTTC

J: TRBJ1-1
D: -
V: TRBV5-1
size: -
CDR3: CASSLSGGSTEAFF
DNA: TGCGCCAGCAGCTTAAGCGGGGGCAGTACTGAAGCTTTCTTT

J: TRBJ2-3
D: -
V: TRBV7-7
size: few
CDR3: CASSPSAGTDTQYF
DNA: TGTGCTAGCAGCCCATCAGCTGGCACAGATACGCAGTATTTT

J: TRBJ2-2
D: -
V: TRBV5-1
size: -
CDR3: CASSLDLTTGELFF
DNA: TGCGCCAGCAGCTTGGATCTGACCACCGGGGAGCTGTTTTTT